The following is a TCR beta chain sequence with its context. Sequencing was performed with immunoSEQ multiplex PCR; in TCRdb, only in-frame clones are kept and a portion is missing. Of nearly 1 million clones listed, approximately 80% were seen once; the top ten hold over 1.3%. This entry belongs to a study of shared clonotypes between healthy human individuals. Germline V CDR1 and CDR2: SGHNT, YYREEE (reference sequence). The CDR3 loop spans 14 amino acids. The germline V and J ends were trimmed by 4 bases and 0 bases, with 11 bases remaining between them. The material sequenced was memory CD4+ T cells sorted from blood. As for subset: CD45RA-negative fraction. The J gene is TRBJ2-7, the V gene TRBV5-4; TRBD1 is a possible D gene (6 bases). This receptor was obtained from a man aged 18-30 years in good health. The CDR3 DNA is TGTGCCAGCAGCGAAACAGGGAGCTCCTACGAGCAGTACTTC. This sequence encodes CASSETGSSYEQYF. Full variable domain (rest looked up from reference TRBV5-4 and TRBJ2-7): ETGVTQSPTHLIKTRGQQVTLRCSSQSGHNTVSWYQQALGQGPQFIFQYYREEENGRGNFPPRFSGLQFPNYSSELNVNALELDDSALYLCASSETGSSYEQYFGPGTRLTVT.